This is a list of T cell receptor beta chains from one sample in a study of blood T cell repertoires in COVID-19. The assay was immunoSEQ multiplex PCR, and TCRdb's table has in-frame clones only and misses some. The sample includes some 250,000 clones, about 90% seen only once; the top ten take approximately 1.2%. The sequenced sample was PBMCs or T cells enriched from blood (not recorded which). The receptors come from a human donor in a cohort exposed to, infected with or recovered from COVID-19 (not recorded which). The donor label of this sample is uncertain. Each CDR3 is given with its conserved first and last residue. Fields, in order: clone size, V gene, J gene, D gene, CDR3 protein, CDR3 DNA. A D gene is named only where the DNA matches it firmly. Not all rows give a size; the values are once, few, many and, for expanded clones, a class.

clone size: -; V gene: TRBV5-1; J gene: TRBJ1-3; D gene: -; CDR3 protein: CASSLGGGRSGNTIYF; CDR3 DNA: TGCGCCAGCAGCTTGGGAGGGGGACGCTCTGGAAACACCATATATTTT
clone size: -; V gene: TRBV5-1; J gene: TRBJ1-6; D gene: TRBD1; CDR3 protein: CASSLRTGASPLHF; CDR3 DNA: TGCGCCAGCAGCTTGAGGACAGGGGCCTCACCCCTCCACTTT
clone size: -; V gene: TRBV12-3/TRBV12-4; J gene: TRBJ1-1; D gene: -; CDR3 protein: CAGGGDRNTEAFF; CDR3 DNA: TGTGCCGGGGGGGGCGACAGGAACACTGAAGCTTTCTTT
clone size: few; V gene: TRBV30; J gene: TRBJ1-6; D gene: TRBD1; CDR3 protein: CAWRDRADNSPLHF; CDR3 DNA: TGTGCCTGGAGGGACAGGGCGGATAATTCACCCCTCCACTTT
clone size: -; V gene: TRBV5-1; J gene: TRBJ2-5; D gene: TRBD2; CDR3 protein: CASSLRAGGQETQYF; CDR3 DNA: TGCGCCAGCAGCTTAAGAGCGGGGGGGCAAGAGACCCAGTACTTC
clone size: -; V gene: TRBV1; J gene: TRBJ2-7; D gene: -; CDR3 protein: CTSSQGALGGDLHEQYF; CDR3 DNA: TGCACCAGCAGCCAAGGGGCCCTCGGGGGGGACCTCCACGAGCAGTACTTC
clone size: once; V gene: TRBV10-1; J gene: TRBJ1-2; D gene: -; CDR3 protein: CASSLYPNYGYTF; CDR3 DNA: TGCGCCAGCAGTCTTTATCCTAACTATGGCTACACCTTC
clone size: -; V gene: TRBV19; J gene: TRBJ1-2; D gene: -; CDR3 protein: CASTPQANSNYGYTF; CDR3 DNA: TGTGCCAGTACCCCCCAGGCTAACAGTAACTATGGCTACACCTTC
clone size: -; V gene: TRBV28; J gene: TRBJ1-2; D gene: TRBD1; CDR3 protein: CASSPPTGGSWGYTF; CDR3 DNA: TGTGCCAGCAGTCCCCCGACAGGGGGAAGTTGGGGCTACACCTTC
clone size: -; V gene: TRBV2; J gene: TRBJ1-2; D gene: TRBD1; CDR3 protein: CASRRIQGTNYGYTF; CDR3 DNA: TGTGCCAGCAGACGAATACAGGGGACGAACTATGGCTACACCTTC
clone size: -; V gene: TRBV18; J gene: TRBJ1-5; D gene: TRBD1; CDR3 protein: CASSPGTGGVGNQPQHF; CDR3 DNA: TGTGCCAGCTCACCAGGGACAGGGGGCGTGGGAAATCAGCCCCAGCATTTT
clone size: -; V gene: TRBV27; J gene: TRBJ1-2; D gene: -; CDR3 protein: CASSLSTRAGYTF; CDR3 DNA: TGTGCCAGCAGTTTATCTACCCGTGCGGGCTACACCTTC
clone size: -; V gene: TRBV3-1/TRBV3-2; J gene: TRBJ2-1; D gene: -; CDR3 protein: CASSQGLVRDSLLWEQFF; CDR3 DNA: TGTGCCAGCAGCCAAGGACTAGTGAGGGACTCGCTCTTATGGGAGCAGTTCTTC
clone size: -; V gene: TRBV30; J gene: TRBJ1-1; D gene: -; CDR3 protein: CAWSLDRTTEAFF; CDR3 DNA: TGTGCCTGGAGCCTAGACAGGACCACTGAAGCTTTCTTT
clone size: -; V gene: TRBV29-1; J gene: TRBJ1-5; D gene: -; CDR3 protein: CSVGGASGNQPQHF; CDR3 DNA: TGCAGCGTGGGAGGGGCGTCGGGCAATCAGCCCCAGCATTTT
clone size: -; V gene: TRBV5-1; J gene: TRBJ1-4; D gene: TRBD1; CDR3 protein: CASTRDRGGEKLFF; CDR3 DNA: TGCGCCAGCACCCGGGACAGGGGTGGTGAAAAACTGTTTTTT
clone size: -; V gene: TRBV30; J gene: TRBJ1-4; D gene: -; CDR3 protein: CAWSIAEKLFF; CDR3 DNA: TGTGCCTGGAGTATAGCTGAAAAACTGTTTTTT
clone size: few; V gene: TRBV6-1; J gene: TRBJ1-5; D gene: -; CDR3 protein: CASSEILGALSQHF; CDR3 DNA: TGTGCCAGCAGTGAGATTCTGGGGGCCCTGAGCCAGCATTTT
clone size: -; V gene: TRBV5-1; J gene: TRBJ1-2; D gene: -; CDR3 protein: CASSLDGRGEYGYTF; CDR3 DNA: TGCGCCAGCAGCTTGGATGGCAGGGGCGAATATGGCTACACCTTC
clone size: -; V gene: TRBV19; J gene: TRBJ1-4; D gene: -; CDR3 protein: CASSVGGATNEKLFF; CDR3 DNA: TGTGCCAGTTCTGTCGGAGGTGCAACTAATGAAAAACTGTTTTTT
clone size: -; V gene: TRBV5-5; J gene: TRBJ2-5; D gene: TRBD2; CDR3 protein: CASSSGLVAETQYF; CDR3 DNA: TGTGCCAGCAGCTCGGGACTAGTCGCAGAGACCCAGTACTTC
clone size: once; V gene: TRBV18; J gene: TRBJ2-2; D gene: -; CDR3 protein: CASSPDWRGIEVGELFF; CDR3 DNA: TGTGCCAGCTCACCAGACTGGAGGGGAATTGAAGTCGGGGAGCTGTTTTTT
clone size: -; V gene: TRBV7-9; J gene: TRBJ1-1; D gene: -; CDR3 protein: CASRPPSRDSMNTEAFF; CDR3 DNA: TGTGCCAGCAGACCCCCCAGCAGGGACTCCATGAACACTGAAGCTTTCTTT